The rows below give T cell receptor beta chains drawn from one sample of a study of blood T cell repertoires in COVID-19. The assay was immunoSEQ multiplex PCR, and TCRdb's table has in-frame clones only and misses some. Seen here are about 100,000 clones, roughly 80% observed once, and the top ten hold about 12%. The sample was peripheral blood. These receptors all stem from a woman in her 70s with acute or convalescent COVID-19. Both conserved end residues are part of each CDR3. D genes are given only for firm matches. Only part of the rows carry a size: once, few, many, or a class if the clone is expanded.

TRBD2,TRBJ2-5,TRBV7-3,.,CASSLSGGIQETQYF,TGTGCCAGCAGCCTTAGCGGGGGGATCCAAGAGACCCAGTACTTC
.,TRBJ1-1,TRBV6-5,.,CASSRGGLMNTEAFF,TGTGCCAGCAGCAGGGGTGGGCTCATGAACACTGAAGCTTTCTTT
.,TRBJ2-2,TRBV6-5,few,CASGTSDTGELFF,TGTGCCAGCGGTACTAGTGATACCGGGGAGCTGTTTTTT
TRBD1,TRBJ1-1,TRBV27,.,CASRGGQGDNTEAFF,TGTGCCAGCAGGGGGGGACAGGGGGATAACACTGAAGCTTTCTTT
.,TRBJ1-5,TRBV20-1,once,CSASITGISNQPQHF,TGCAGTGCTAGTATAACAGGGATTAGCAATCAGCCCCAGCATTTT
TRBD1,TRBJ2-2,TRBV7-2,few,CASSPTGAGELFF,TGTGCCAGCAGCCCGACAGGGGCCGGGGAGCTGTTTTTT
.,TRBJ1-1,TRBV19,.,CASSTQGQPEAFF,TGTGCCAGTAGTACACAGGGTCAGCCTGAAGCTTTCTTT
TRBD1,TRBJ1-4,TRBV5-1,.,CASSTGQGAIEKLFF,TGCGCCAGCAGCACTGGACAGGGGGCGATTGAAAAACTGTTTTTT
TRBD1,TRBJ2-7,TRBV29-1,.,CSVPGQGTTDEQYF,TGCAGCGTTCCGGGACAGGGTACAACCGACGAGCAGTACTTC
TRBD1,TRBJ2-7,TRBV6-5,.,CASSAGTGRYEQYF,TGTGCCAGCAGCGCCGGGACAGGCCGATACGAGCAGTACTTC
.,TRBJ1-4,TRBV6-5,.,CASSRWTAGNEKLFF,TGTGCCAGCAGCAGATGGACGGCGGGTAATGAAAAACTGTTTTTT
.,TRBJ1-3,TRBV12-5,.,CASGSRGGDTIYF,TGTGCTAGTGGTTCCCGGGGAGGGGACACCATATATTTT
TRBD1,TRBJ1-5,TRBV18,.,CASSQGQGGNQPQHF,TGTGCCAGCTCACAGGGACAGGGAGGTAACCAGCCCCAGCATTTT
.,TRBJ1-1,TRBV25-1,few,CASSQEGLDAFF,TGTGCCAGCAGCCAGGAGGGGTTAGACGCTTTCTTT
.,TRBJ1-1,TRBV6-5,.,CASTTSWAAFF,TGTGCCAGCACGACCAGTTGGGCGGCTTTCTTT
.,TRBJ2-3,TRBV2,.,CASRADTDTQYF,TGTGCCAGCAGGGCGGACACAGATACGCAGTATTTT
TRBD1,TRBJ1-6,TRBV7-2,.,CASSQRTGAGSPLHF,TGTGCCAGCAGTCAGAGGACAGGGGCAGGTTCACCCCTCCACTTT
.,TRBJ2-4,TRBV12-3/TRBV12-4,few,CASSWREGDIQYF,TGTGCCAGCAGTTGGCGGGAAGGGGACATTCAGTACTTC
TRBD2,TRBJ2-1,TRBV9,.,CASSVGGGSYNEQFF,TGTGCCAGCAGCGTAGGGGGAGGGTCCTACAATGAGCAGTTCTTC
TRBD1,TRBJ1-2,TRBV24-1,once,CATSDSGGYGYTF,TGTGCCACCAGTGATTCAGGGGGCTATGGCTACACCTTC
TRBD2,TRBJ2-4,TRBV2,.,CASSDWEGPKNIQYF,TGTGCCAGCAGTGATTGGGAGGGCCCCAAAAACATTCAGTACTTC
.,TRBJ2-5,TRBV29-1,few,CSVARQETQYF,TGCAGCGTTGCCAGACAAGAGACCCAGTACTTC
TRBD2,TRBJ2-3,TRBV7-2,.,CASSYDAAGERTQYF,TGTGCCAGCAGCTACGACGCAGCGGGGGAGAGGACGCAGTATTTT
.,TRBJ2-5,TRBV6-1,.,CASSEVSETQYF,TGTGCCAGCAGTGAAGTTTCTGAGACCCAGTACTTC
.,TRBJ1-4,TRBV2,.,CASSVMRGTNEKLFF,TGTGCCAGCAGTGTAATGCGCGGGACTAATGAAAAGCTGTTTTTT
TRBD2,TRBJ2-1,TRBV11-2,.,CASSPGTSGGHPYNEQFF,TGTGCCAGCAGCCCCGGGACTAGCGGGGGTCACCCCTACAATGAGCAGTTCTTC
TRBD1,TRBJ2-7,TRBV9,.,CASSVEDRAPFEQYF,TGTGCCAGCAGCGTAGAAGACAGGGCTCCTTTCGAGCAGTACTTC
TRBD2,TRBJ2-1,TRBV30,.,CAWDSTSGDYNEQFF,TGTGCCTGGGATTCCACTAGCGGGGATTACAATGAGCAGTTCTTC
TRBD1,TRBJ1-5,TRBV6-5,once,CASSSDRDGQPQHF,TGTGCCAGCAGTTCCGACAGGGATGGACAGCCCCAGCATTTT
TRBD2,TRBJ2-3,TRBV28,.,CASSFATSGVSTDTQYF,TGTGCCAGCAGTTTTGCGACTAGCGGGGTTAGCACAGATACGCAGTATTTT
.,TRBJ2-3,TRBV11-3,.,CASSLAGSTDTQYF,TGTGCCAGCAGCTTGGCGGGGAGCACAGATACGCAGTATTTT
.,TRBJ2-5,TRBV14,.,CASSPLQGPQETQYF,TGTGCCAGCAGCCCGCTACAGGGCCCTCAAGAGACCCAGTACTTC
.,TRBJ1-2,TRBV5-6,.,CASSSRVRVLDYGYTF,TGTGCCAGCAGCTCCCGAGTGCGGGTTTTGGACTATGGCTACACCTTC
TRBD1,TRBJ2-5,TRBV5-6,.,CASSLPLTGETQYF,TGTGCCAGCAGCTTGCCTTTGACAGGGGAGACCCAGTACTTC
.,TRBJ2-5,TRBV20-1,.,CSASRGASQETQYF,TGCAGTGCTAGTCGGGGGGCCTCCCAAGAGACCCAGTACTTC
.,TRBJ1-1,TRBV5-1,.,CASSLVDSSSTEAFF,TGCGCCAGCAGCTTGGTCGACAGCTCGAGCACTGAAGCTTTCTTT
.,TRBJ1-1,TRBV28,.,CASSPPTENTEAFF,TGTGCCAGCAGCCCCCCGACAGAGAACACTGAAGCTTTCTTT
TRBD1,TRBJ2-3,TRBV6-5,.,CASSYSGGLGADTQYF,TGTGCCAGCAGTTACTCAGGGGGCTTAGGTGCAGATACGCAGTATTTT
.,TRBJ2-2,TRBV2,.,CASSAEEGSTGELFF,TGTGCCAGCAGTGCCGAGGAGGGTAGCACCGGGGAGCTGTTTTTT
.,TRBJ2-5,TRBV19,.,CASSPGKTQYF,TGTGCCAGTAGCCCCGGGAAGACCCAGTACTTC
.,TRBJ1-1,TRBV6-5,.,CASSYSTSNTEAFF,TGTGCCAGCAGTTACTCGACTTCGAACACTGAAGCTTTCTTT
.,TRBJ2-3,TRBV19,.,CASSYSSVSSTDTQYF,TGTGCCAGTAGTTACTCTAGCGTATCCTCAACAGATACGCAGTATTTT
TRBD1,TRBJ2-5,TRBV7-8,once,CASSFSPGQAPYQETQYF,TGTGCCAGCAGCTTTAGCCCCGGACAGGCCCCGTACCAAGAGACCCAGTACTTC
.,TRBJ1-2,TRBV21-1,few,CASSKALQGDYGYTF,TGTGCCAGCAGCAAAGCGCTCCAGGGGGACTATGGCTACACCTTC
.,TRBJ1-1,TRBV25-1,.,CASSEYRGSGTEAFF,TGTGCCAGCAGCGAATATAGGGGGAGCGGCACTGAAGCTTTCTTT
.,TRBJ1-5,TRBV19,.,CASSSFEGLGQPQHF,TGTGCCAGTAGTTCTTTCGAGGGCCTCGGGCAGCCCCAGCATTTT
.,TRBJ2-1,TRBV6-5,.,CASSRGAFGNEQFF,TGTGCCAGCAGCAGGGGGGCTTTTGGGAATGAGCAGTTCTTC
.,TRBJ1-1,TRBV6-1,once,CASSEVAAAEAFF,TGTGCCAGCAGTGAGGTAGCGGCGGCTGAAGCTTTCTTT